A selection of T cell receptor beta chains follows, all from one sample in a study of CD8 T cells in Susac syndrome. TCRdb re-called the immunoSEQ multiplex PCR reads through MiXCR, storing one row per CDR3 protein. The top ten clones hold around 0.07% of a sample with hundreds of thousands of distinct CDR3 sequences, around 93% of them seen once. Source material: CD4+ T cells from PBMCs. The receptors here all came from a human donor with multiple sclerosis. CDR3s include the opening cysteine and the closing phenylalanine or tryptophan. The D gene is left open where the match is weak. Expanded clones are given a class, and other clones once, few, many or no size at all.

TRBJ1-1 | TRBV9 | NA | NA | CASSVAPGSSTEAFF | TGTGCCAGCAGCGTAGCCCCGGGTTCCAGCACTGAAGCTTTCTTT
TRBJ2-1 | TRBV5-1 | NA | NA | CASSKGLGASYNEQFF | TGCGCCAGCAGCAAGGGACTCGGAGCCTCCTACAATGAGCAGTTCTTC
TRBJ2-3 | TRBV18 | TRBD1 | NA | CASSQGQERDTQYF | TGTGCCAGCTCACAGGGACAGGAAAGGGATACGCAGTATTTT
TRBJ2-1 | TRBV6-6 | NA | NA | CASNMRKSSSYNEQFF | TGTGCCAGCAACATGAGGAAATCCAGCTCCTACAATGAGCAGTTCTTC
TRBJ1-1 | TRBV7-9 | NA | once | CASSLGQELNTEAFF | TGTGCCAGCAGCTTAGGTCAGGAGCTGAACACTGAAGCTTTCTTT
TRBJ1-6 | TRBV3-1 | TRBD1 | NA | CASSQVGDSGNSPLHF | TGTGCCAGCAGCCAAGTTGGGGACAGCGGCAATTCACCCCTCCACTTT
TRBJ1-1 | TRBV28 | NA | NA | CASSKTRGGTEAFF | TGTGCCAGCAGTAAAACCCGGGGAGGAACTGAAGCTTTCTTT
TRBJ1-6 | TRBV12-3/TRBV12-4 | NA | NA | CASSFRRGPGPSPLHF | TGTGCCAGCAGTTTCCGTCGGGGCCCAGGTCCTTCACCCCTCCACTTT
TRBJ2-1 | TRBV3-1 | NA | NA | CASSQGTLGNEQFF | TGTGCCAGCAGCCAAGGGACCCTGGGCAATGAGCAGTTCTTC
TRBJ1-2 | TRBV20-1 | NA | NA | CSARVSTRSRGGYTF | TGCAGTGCTAGAGTCTCTACAAGGTCGCGAGGCGGCTACACCTTC
TRBJ2-7 | TRBV20-1 | TRBD2 | NA | CSSKLAGGYEQYF | TGCAGTTCTAAATTAGCGGGAGGATACGAGCAGTACTTC
TRBJ2-5 | TRBV25-1 | NA | NA | CAGGGTTQETQYF | TGTGCCGGTGGGGGGACGACGCAAGAGACCCAGTACTTC
TRBJ2-3 | TRBV29-1 | NA | NA | CSSKSPTNGDTQYF | TGCAGCTCTAAATCCCCCACTAATGGAGATACGCAGTATTTT
TRBJ1-1 | TRBV5-1 | TRBD1 | NA | CASSRGGDATEAFF | TGCGCCAGCAGCAGAGGGGGCGATGCCACTGAAGCTTTCTTT
TRBJ2-2 | TRBV9 | NA | NA | CVSSLGARPRRDTGELFF | TGTGTCAGCAGTCTAGGGGCCCGCCCCAGACGGGACACCGGGGAGCTGTTTTTT
TRBJ2-3 | TRBV2 | NA | NA | CASSERKGSTDTQYF | TGTGCCAGCAGTGAGCGTAAGGGGAGCACAGATACGCAGTATTTT
TRBJ2-7 | TRBV3-1 | TRBD1 | NA | CASSHQTGAYEQYF | TGTGCCAGCAGCCATCAAACAGGGGCCTACGAGCAGTACTTC
TRBJ2-2 | TRBV9 | TRBD1 | NA | CASSARTGRNTGELFF | TGTGCCAGCAGCGCGCGGACAGGGAGGAACACCGGGGAGCTGTTTTTT
TRBJ2-7 | TRBV6-5 | NA | NA | CASSYSLSLGNEQYF | TGTGCCAGCAGTTACTCACTATCCCTAGGCAACGAGCAGTACTTC
TRBJ1-1 | TRBV5-6 | NA | NA | CASSLPTQATEAFF | TGTGCCAGCAGCTTACCTACTCAGGCCACTGAAGCTTTCTTT
TRBJ2-5 | TRBV19 | TRBD1 | NA | CASSNWDRGQETQYF | TGTGCCAGTAGTAATTGGGACAGGGGCCAAGAGACCCAGTACTTC
TRBJ2-4 | TRBV6-1 | TRBD1 | NA | CASSDPGQGVLRVDIQYF | TGTGCCAGCAGTGACCCGGGACAGGGGGTCCTACGTGTGGACATTCAGTACTTC
TRBJ1-2 | TRBV24-1 | NA | NA | CATSDWDNYGYTF | TGTGCCACCAGTGATTGGGACAACTATGGCTACACCTTC
TRBJ2-3 | TRBV24-1 | NA | NA | CATSDLSGIADTQYF | TGTGCCACCAGTGACCTGTCAGGGATCGCAGATACGCAGTATTTT
TRBJ2-4 | TRBV20-1 | TRBD1 | NA | CSASPLSNRGKGAKNIQYF | TGCAGTGCTAGCCCCCTTTCAAACAGGGGGAAGGGGGCCAAAAACATTCAGTACTTC
TRBJ1-3 | TRBV14 | NA | NA | CASSSGQIGNTIYF | TGTGCCAGCAGTTCCGGACAGATTGGAAACACCATATATTTT
TRBJ2-5 | TRBV28 | TRBD2 | NA | CASSKSGRALIGTQYF | TGTGCCAGCAGTAAAAGCGGGAGGGCCTTGATCGGGACCCAGTACTTC
TRBJ2-4 | TRBV12-3/TRBV12-4 | NA | once | CASSFGGGNIQYF | TGTGCCAGCAGTTTCGGCGGAGGGAACATTCAGTACTTC
TRBJ1-4 | TRBV2 | NA | NA | CASWARTATNEKLFF | TGTGCCAGCTGGGCTCGGACGGCAACTAATGAAAAACTGTTTTTT
TRBJ2-2 | TRBV11-2 | NA | NA | CASIPFRRHTGELFF | TGTGCCAGCATCCCCTTTAGGAGGCACACCGGGGAGCTGTTTTTT
TRBJ1-3 | TRBV3-1 | NA | NA | CASSQDRGVSVNTIYF | TGTGCCAGCAGCCAAGATCGGGGTGTTAGTGTAAACACCATATATTTT
TRBJ1-6 | TRBV5-1 | TRBD1 | NA | CASSSGGQGYSPLHF | TGCGCCAGCAGCTCGGGAGGACAGGGGTATTCACCCCTCCACTTT
TRBJ1-6 | TRBV20-1 | NA | NA | CSASMRDSPLHF | TGCAGTGCTAGTATGCGGGATTCACCCCTCCACTTT
TRBJ1-6 | TRBV27 | NA | NA | CASSFIQGFGNNSPLHF | TGTGCCAGCAGTTTTATACAGGGTTTTGGCAATAATTCACCCCTCCACTTT
TRBJ1-5 | TRBV24-1 | NA | NA | CATGQPQHF | TGTGCCACCGGTCAGCCCCAGCATTTT
TRBJ2-5 | TRBV20-1 | TRBD1 | NA | CSAQPGDSSQETQYF | TGCAGTGCTCAACCTGGGGACAGCTCCCAAGAGACCCAGTACTTC
TRBJ2-1 | TRBV27 | TRBD2 | NA | CASNPRPAGGNEQFF | TGTGCCAGCAACCCTCGTCCAGCGGGAGGAAATGAGCAGTTCTTC
TRBJ2-3 | TRBV19 | TRBD1 | few | CASSKRQGNTDTQYF | TGTGCCAGTAGTAAGAGACAGGGAAACACAGATACGCAGTATTTT
TRBJ2-5 | TRBV4-1 | NA | NA | CASSQNAGGETQYF | TGCGCCAGCAGCCAGAATGCGGGCGGGGAGACCCAGTACTTC
TRBJ2-1 | TRBV4-2 | NA | NA | CASSQEGGGSDEQFF | TGTGCCAGCAGCCAAGAAGGAGGAGGGTCAGATGAGCAGTTCTTC
TRBJ2-5 | TRBV19 | NA | few | CASSMTPRVETQYF | TGTGCCAGTAGTATGACTCCGCGGGTGGAGACCCAGTACTTC
TRBJ1-5 | TRBV2 | NA | NA | CASRENLSNQPQHF | TGTGCCAGCAGGGAAAATCTTAGCAATCAGCCCCAGCATTTT